Shown below are 10 T cell receptor beta chains from a single sample sequenced in a study of blood T cell repertoires in COVID-19. This table comes from immunoSEQ multiplex PCR, and its TCRdb copy is limited to in-frame clones, with some not included. Of some 300,000 clones listed, roughly 90% are singletons. The specimen sequenced was PBMCs or T cells enriched from blood (not recorded which). These TCRs come from a woman between 45 and 60 years old who had been exposed to COVID-19.

The CDR3 DNA is TGCAGCGTTCCGGGGACAGGGGAAAAAGCTTTCTTT. Amino acids: CSVPGTGEKAFF. The chain uses TRBV29-1 and TRBJ1-1; 10 positions match TRBD1. J lost 9 bases, V lost 5 bases, and 6 bases had no gene match. This CDR3 is 12 amino acids long. CDR1 is SQVTM and CDR2 is ANQGSEA in the germline V gene.

The chain is built from TRBV5-5 and TRBJ1-3; 7 bases line up with TRBD1. The V and J ends lost 0 bases and 3 bases, in that order; junction bases with no gene match: 3. Germline V gene lookup returns CDR1 SGHKS and CDR2 YYEKEE (reference sequence). The CDR3 has 15 residues. This CDR3 is CASSLDRGVGNTIYF. Written as DNA, the CDR3 is TGTGCCAGCAGCTTGGACAGGGGAGTTGGAAACACCATATATTTT.

The CDR3 coding sequence is TGCGCCAGCAGCTTGGCCTTCGGACAGAACACAGATACGCAGTATTTT. It translates to CASSLAFGQNTDTQYF. The chain uses TRBV5-1 and TRBJ2-3; tentatively, D is TRBD1 (6 bases). Germline-derived CDR1 and CDR2 are SGHRS and YFSETQ. This CDR3 spans 16 amino acids. Trimming left V 0 bases short and J 2 bases short, with 13 bases between.

This clone was seen a single time. V usage is TRBV5-1 and J usage is TRBJ2-1, with 8 bases that match TRBD2. CDR1 SGHRS and CDR2 YFSETQ come from the germline V gene. The CDR3 is 15 residues long. The J segment lost 7 bases and the V segment lost 2 bases, leaving 8 bases of the junction unmatched. DNA of the CDR3: TGCGCCAGCAGCTTCGGGCTAGCGGGCGGTAATGAGCAGTTCTTC. Translating gives CASSFGLAGGNEQFF.

This chain connects TRBV28 to TRBJ2-5, with 10 bases fitting TRBD2. Germline V gives CDR1 MDHEN, CDR2 SYDVKM. V lost 3 bases to trimming and J lost 3 bases; unmatched junction nucleotides: 4. The CDR3 totals 15 residues. The CDR3 sequence: CASSFYLAGEETQYF. The CDR3 coding sequence is TGTGCCAGCAGTTTCTACCTAGCGGGAGAAGAGACCCAGTACTTC. Combining the CDR3 with reference TRBV28 and TRBJ2-5 gives the whole variable domain DVKVTQSSRYLVKRTGEKVFLECVQDMDHENMFWYRQDPGLGLRLIYFSYDVKMKEKGDIPEGYSVSREKKERFSLILESASTNQTSMYLCASSFYLAGEETQYFGPGTRLLVL.

This rearrangement joins TRBV29-1 to TRBJ1-2; D is unclear. V was cut by 2 bases and J by 5 bases, with 12 bases left in between. The CDR3 is 13 amino acids. CDR1 is SQVTM and CDR2 is ANQGSEA in the germline V gene. The CDR3 spells CSVELAEIYGYTF. The CDR3 DNA sequence: TGCAGCGTTGAATTGGCGGAGATTTATGGCTACACCTTC.

The rearrangement joins TRBV29-1 to TRBJ2-7; D is possibly TRBD2 (5 bases). Germline V gives CDR1 SQVTM, CDR2 ANQGSEA. The CDR3 sequence is 14 residues long. V was trimmed by 6 bases and J by 0 bases, leaving 15 bases between them. The CDR3 region has the DNA TGCAGCGTGTTTCCGGGGTTAGGCTCCTACGAGCAGTACTTC. Translation gives CSVFPGLGSYEQYF.

This clone is a singleton in its sample. The rearrangement links TRBV6-5 to TRBJ2-7; 8 bases are shared with TRBD2. This CDR3 region has 15 residues. The V gene end was trimmed by 4 bases and the J gene end by 6 bases; junction bases not matched to a gene: 11. In germline, CDR1 is MNHEY, CDR2 SVGAGI. CDR3 bases: TGTGCCAGCAGTTCCCGAGCGCGGGGGGCTCCCGAGCAGTACTTC. This gives the protein CASSSRARGAPEQYF.

The chain recombines TRBV27 with TRBJ1-1; tentatively, D is TRBD1 (6 bases). The germline V gene has CDR1 MNHEY and CDR2 SMNVEV (reference sequence). The length of the CDR3 is 13 residues. Trimming took 6 bases from V and 1 from J, leaving 9 bases between them. Here the CDR3 reads CASRSGQNTEAFF. CDR3 in DNA: TGTGCCAGCAGATCGGGACAGAACACTGAAGCTTTCTTT.

The chain recombines TRBV4-1 with TRBJ2-3, with 11 bases lining up with TRBD2. The CDR3 extends over 16 amino acids. Trimming removed 2 bases from V and 4 bases from J; junction bases left unmatched: 5. CDR1 and CDR2 (germline): MGHRA, YSYEKL. This CDR3 reads CASSQIISGGADTQYF. CDR3 coding DNA: TGCGCCAGCAGCCAAATTATTAGCGGGGGGGCAGATACGCAGTATTTT.